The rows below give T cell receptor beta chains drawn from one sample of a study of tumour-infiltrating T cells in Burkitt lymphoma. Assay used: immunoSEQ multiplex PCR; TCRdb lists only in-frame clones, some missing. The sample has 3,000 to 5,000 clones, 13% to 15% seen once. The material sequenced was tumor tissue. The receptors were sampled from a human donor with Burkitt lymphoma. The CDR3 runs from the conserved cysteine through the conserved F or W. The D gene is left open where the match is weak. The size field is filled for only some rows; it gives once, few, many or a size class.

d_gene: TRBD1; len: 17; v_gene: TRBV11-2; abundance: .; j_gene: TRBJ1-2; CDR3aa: CASSLAGTAASNYGYTF; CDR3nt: TGTGCCAGCAGCTTGGCCGGGACAGCCGCTTCTAACTATGGCTACACCTTC
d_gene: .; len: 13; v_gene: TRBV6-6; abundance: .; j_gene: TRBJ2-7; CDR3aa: CASSYSNFYEQYF; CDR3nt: TGTGCCAGCAGTTACTCGAACTTCTACGAGCAATACTTC
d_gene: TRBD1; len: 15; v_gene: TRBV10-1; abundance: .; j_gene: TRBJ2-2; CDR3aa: CASSSRDRSTGELFF; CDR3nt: TGCGCCAGCAGCTCCCGGGACAGGAGCACCGGGGAGCTGTTTTTT
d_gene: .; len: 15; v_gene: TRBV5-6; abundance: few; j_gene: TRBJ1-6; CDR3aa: CASRSFRRYNSPLHF; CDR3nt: TGTGCCAGCAGGTCATTTCGACGGTATAATTCACCCCTCCACTTT
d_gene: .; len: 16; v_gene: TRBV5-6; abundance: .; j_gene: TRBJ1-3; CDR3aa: CASSLYATVTGNTIYF; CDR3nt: TGTGCCAGCAGCTTATATGCCACCGTTACTGGAAACACCATATATTTT
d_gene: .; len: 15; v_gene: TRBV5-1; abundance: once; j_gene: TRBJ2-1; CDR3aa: CASSPLGRATNEQFF; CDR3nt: TGCGCCAGCAGCCCCCTCGGGCGGGCGACCAATGAGCAGTTCTTC
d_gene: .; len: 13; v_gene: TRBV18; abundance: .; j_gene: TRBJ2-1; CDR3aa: CASSPTRGNEQFF; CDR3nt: TGTGCCAGCTCACCAACTCGTGGAAATGAGCAGTTCTTC
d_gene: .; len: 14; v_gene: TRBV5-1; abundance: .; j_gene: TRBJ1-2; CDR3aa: CASSFTAGKSGYTF; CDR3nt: TGCGCCAGCAGCTTCACGGCGGGGAAGAGTGGCTACACCTTC
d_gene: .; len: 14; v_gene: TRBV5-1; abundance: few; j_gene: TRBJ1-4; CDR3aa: CASSPGDGNEKLFF; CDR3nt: TGCGCCAGCAGCCCAGGGGATGGAAATGAAAAACTGTTTTTT
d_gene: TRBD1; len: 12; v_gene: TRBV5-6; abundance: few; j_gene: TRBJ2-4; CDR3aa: CASSFTTGQRSF; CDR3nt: TGTGCCAGCAGCTTTACCACGGGACAGCGTAGCTTC
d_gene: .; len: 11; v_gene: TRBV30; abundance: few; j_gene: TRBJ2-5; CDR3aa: CAWRTEETQYF; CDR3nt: TGTGCCTGGAGGACCGAAGAGACCCAGTACTTC
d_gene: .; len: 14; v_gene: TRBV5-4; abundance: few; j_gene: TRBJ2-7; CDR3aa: CASSPGRASYEQYF; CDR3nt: TGTGCCAGCAGCCCTGGACGAGCATCCTACGAGCAGTACTTC
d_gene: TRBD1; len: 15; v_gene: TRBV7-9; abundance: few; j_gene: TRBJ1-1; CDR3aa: CASSPPDRGNTEAFF; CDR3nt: TGTGCCAGCAGCCCCCCGGACAGGGGGAACACTGAAGCTTTCTTT
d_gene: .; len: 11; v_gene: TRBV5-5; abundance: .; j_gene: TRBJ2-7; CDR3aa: CASSLDVGLYF; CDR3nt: TGTGCCAGCAGCTTGGACGTTGGCCTTTACTTC